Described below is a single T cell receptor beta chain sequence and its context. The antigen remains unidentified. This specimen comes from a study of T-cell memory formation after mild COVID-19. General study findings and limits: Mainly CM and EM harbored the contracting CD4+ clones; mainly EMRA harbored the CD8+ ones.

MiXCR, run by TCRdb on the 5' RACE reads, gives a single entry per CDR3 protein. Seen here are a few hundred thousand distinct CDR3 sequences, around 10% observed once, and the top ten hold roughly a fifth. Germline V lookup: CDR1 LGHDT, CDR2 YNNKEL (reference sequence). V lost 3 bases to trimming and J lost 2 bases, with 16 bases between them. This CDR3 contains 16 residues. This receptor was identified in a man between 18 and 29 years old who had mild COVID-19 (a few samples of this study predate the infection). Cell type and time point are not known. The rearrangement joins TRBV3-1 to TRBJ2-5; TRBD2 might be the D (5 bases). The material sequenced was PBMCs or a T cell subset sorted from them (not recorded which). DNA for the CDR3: TGTGCCAGCAGCCACCCCGTGGGAGCGGCACAAGAGACCCAGTACTTC. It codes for CASSHPVGAAQETQYF.